A single T cell receptor beta chain is shown here with its context. Antigen: not known. The study co-extracted DNA and RNA from around 20-30 mg of unsorted bulk tissue. Total RNA amounting to 500 ng was the source from which TCR beta cDNA was made with a constant-region primer. The TCR beta library was amplified through three nested multiplex PCR rounds in a modified ARM-PCR procedure. Running around 9 cycles apiece, the first two PCR rounds relied on TRBV1-TRBV30 forward primers together with a C-beta reverse primer. MiXCR was run by TCRdb on the multiplex PCR reads, yielding one entry per CDR3 protein. The sample has 95,000 to 150,000 distinct CDR3 sequences; around 70% are singletons. The germline V gene has CDR1 LNHDA and CDR2 SQIVND (reference sequence). The CDR3 loop spans 10 amino acids. The data originate from a study of tumor-infiltrating lymphocytes in primary liver carcinoma. Study observations and caveats: Overlap between tumor regions exceeded overlap of tumor with adjacent tissue or blood.

The sequence was collected from a woman aged 60-75 years with primary liver carcinoma and hepatitis B virus infection. Sequenced sample: tumor-adjacent normal liver tissue. The genes are TRBV19 and TRBJ2-1; D unclear. The CDR3 protein is CTKPYGEQFF. In nucleotides, the CDR3 is TGTACCAAACCTTACGGTGAGCAGTTCTTC.